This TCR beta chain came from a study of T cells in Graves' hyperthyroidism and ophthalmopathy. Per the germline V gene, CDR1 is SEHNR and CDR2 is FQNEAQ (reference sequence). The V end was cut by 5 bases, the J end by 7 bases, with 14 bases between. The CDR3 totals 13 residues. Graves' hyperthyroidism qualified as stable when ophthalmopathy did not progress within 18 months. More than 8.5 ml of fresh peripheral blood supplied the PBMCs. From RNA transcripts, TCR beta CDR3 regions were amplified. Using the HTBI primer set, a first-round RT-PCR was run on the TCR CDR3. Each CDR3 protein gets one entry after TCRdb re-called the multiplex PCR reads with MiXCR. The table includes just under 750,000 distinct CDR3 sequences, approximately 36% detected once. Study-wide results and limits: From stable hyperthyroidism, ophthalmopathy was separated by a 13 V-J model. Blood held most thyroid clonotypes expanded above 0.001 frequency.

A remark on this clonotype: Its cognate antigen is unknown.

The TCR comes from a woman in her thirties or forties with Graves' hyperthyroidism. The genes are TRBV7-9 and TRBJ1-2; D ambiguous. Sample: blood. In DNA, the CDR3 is TGTGCCAGCAGCACAGACGGTAATCGTGGCTACACCTTC. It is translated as CASSTDGNRGYTF.